This TCR beta chain was captured in a study of blood T cell repertoires in COVID-19 (dated by TCRdb to 2020 to 2021). At the level of the whole study: Samples covering the acute and convalescent phases of COVID-19 were provided by collaborators in the United States, Italy and Spain. The material from the prospective study consisted of cDNA or gDNA derived from T cells, B-cell-depleted T cells, or PBMCs. Deeply sampled blood TCRbeta repertoires from subjects exposed to, actively infected with, or recovered from COVID-19 were included in the dataset. A freely available public database, intended as a resource for researchers studying the immune response to SARS-CoV-2, is where the repertoires were released. The samples were drawn from the first 160 participants of the ongoing ImmuneRACE study and from 1,254 subjects provided by 6 global collaborators. A de-identified subject ID, COVID-19 status, age in years and sex were almost always included in the sample metadata. Where available, HLA class I and class II types were taken from metadata supplied by the sample provider and were not determined by assay-based typing. Beyond this particular receptor, the publication reports: The quantity of clinical and demographic metadata differed by source and by participant and was supplied without curation.

The germline V end is reduced by 0 bases and the J end by 7 bases; junction bases left unmatched: 9. From the cysteine up to the phenylalanine, the CDR3 has a length of 16 residues. The CDR3 DNA has 48 bases and is translated from base 1. The germline V gene supplies CDR1 SGDLS and CDR2 YYNGEE. Collaborating institutions collected whole blood in K2EDTA tubes following their own protocols. Collaborator samples were shipped for TCRbeta analysis as frozen whole blood, isolated PBMCs, or DNA extracted from either sample type. Comment on this clone: The antigen this receptor binds is unknown. Within one base of it there is no much larger clone, and no base qualities were kept.

The immunoSEQ Assay, a bias-controlled multiplex PCR, was used to amplify TCRbeta CDR3 regions from genomic DNA. The study's processing was this. The number of nucleated cells in each sample was estimated by amplification of reference gene primers within the assay. To quantify the absolute abundance of each unique TCRbeta CDR3 rearrangement, sequence reads were collapsed and filtered. For each sample, productive Simpson clonality was calculated as the square root of Simpson's diversity index over productive rearrangements. This immuneACCESS table, as held by TCRdb, lists in-frame sequences with V and J called but not all clones. Of the missing ones, under half trace to an unresolved V gene in checked studies; the others have no known cause. That table gives V, J and clone size, and the DNA gave D and trimming. This sample comprises roughly 110,000 clones, over 60% of them detected only once. The ten top clones hold 4% to 4.5% of the sample.

Source material: peripheral blood. Recombination linked TRBV9 to TRBJ1-3, and TRBD1 matches 8 of the central bases. This sequence originates from a man between 65 and 85 years old with acute or convalescent COVID-19. The CDR3 has the sequence CASSVAPTGVTNTIYF. The nucleotide sequence reads TGTGCCAGCAGCGTAGCCCCGACAGGGGTCACGAACACCATATATTTT. With the portions outside the CDR3 filled from the reference TRBV9 and TRBJ1-3 genes, the complete variable region becomes DSGVTQTPKHLITATGQRVTLRCSPRSGDLSVYWYQQSLDQGLQFLIQYYNGEERAKGNILERFSAQQFPDLHSELNLSSLELGDSALYFCASSVAPTGVTNTIYFGEGSWLTVV.